The TCR beta chain described here comes from a study of blood T cell repertoires in COVID-19. Turning to the study itself: Sample material is recorded as cDNA or gDNA derived from T cells, B-cell-depleted T cells, or PBMCs.

Original processing methods: Amplifying reference gene primers gave estimates of nucleated cell counts. Generated by immunoSEQ multiplex PCR, the TCRdb table keeps only in-frame clones and is missing some. V, J and clone size are taken as reported in that table, and D and trimming were inferred from the DNA itself. Here the sample spans over 200,000 clones, approximately 90% being singletons. J lost 5 bases, V lost 0 bases, and 3 bases had no gene match. The germline CDR1 and CDR2 sequences are LNHDA and SQIVND (reference sequence). The CDR3 spans 15 residues. Material: PBMCs or T cells enriched from blood (not recorded which). The chain joins TRBV19 to TRBJ2-2, with 7 bases aligning to TRBD1. The TCR originated in a man between 18 and 35 years old with acute COVID-19. CDR3 residues: CASSIETGKTGELFF. The CDR3 nucleotides are TGTGCCAGTAGTATAGAGACAGGGAAAACCGGGGAGCTGTTTTTT.